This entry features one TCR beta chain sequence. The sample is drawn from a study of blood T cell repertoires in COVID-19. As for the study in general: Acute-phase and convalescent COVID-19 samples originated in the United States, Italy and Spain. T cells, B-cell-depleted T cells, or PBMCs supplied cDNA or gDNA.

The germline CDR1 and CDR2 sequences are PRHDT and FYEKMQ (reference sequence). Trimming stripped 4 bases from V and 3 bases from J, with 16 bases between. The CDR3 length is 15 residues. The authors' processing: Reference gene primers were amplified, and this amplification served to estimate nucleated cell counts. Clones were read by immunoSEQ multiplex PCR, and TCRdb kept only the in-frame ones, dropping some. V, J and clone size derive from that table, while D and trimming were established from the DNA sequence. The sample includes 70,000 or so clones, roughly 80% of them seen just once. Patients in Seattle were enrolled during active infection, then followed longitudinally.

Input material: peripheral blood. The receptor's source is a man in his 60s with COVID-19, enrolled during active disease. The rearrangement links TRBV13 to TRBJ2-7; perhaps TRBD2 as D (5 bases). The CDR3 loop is CASSSSGRAHYEQYF. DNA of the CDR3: TGTGCCAGCAGCTCAAGCGGTAGAGCCCACTACGAGCAGTACTTC.